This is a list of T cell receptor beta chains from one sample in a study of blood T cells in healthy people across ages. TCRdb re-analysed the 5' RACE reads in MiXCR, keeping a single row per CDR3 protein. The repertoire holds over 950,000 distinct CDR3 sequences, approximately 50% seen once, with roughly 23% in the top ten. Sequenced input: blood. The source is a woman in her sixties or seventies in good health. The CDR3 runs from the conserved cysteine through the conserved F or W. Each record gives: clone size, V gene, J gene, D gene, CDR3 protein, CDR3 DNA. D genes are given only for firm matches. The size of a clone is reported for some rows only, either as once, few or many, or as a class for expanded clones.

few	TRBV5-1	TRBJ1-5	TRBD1	CASSLLQTTRQGIIVGNQPQHF	TGCGCCAGCAGCTTACTTCAAACTACACGACAGGGGATAATAGTAGGCAATCAGCCCCAGCATTTT
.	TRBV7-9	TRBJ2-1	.	CASSGPGVAAFNNEQFF	TGTGCCAGCAGCGGACCGGGGGTAGCGGCTTTTAACAATGAGCAGTTCTTC
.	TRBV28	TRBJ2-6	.	CASSTTRTGANVLTF	TGTGCCAGCAGCACGACAAGAACCGGGGCCAACGTCCTGACTTTC
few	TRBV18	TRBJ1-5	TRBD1	CASSKGQGSNQPQHF	TGTGCCAGCTCAAAGGGACAGGGTAGCAATCAGCCCCAGCATTTT
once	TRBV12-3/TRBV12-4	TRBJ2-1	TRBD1	CASTRGRDRVYNEQFF	TGTGCCAGCACCAGGGGTAGGGACAGGGTGTACAATGAGCAGTTCTTC
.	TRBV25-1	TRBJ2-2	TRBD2	CASNGGTGELFF	TGTGCCAGCAACGGGGGGACCGGGGAGCTGTTTTTT
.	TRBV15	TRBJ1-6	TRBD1	CATSRGGGQGFSPLHF	TGTGCCACCAGCAGAGGAGGGGGACAGGGTTTTTCACCCCTCCACTTT
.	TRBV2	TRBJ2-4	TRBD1	CASTGTDQNIQYF	TGTGCCAGCACCGGGACAGACCAAAACATTCAGTACTTC
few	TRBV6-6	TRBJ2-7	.	CASSYLEGSSYEQYF	TGTGCCAGCAGTTACCTTGAGGGGAGCTCCTACGAGCAGTACTTC
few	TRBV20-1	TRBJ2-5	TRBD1	CSARPVDQGVKTQYF	TGCAGTGCGCGGCCCGTGGACCAGGGGGTAAAAACCCAGTACTTC
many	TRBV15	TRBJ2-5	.	CATSRDPVQETQYF	TGTGCCACCAGCAGAGACCCTGTACAAGAGACCCAGTACTTC
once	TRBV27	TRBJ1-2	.	CASSATWGHLGGYGYTF	TGTGCCAGCAGCGCAACATGGGGGCATCTAGGGGGGTATGGCTACACCTTC
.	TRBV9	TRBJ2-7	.	CASSVDGTNPYEQYF	TGTGCCAGCAGCGTAGATGGGACGAATCCCTACGAGCAGTACTTC
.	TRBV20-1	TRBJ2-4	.	CSARSQGTKNIQYF	TGCAGTGCTAGGTCGCAGGGTACCAAAAACATTCAGTACTTC
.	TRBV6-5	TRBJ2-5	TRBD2	CASTIGLAGETQYF	TGTGCCAGCACCATAGGACTAGCGGGAGAGACCCAGTACTTC
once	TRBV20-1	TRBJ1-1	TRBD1	CSARGRVGQSYRNTEAFF	TGCAGTGCTAGGGGTAGGGTGGGACAGAGCTATCGGAACACTGAAGCTTTCTTT
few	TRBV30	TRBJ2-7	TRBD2	CAWRAGGDTQYF	TGTGCCTGGAGGGCGGGAGGAGACACCCAGTACTTC
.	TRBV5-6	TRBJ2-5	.	CASSLERQGRIGETQYF	TGTGCCAGCAGCTTGGAACGGCAGGGGCGGATTGGGGAGACCCAGTACTTC
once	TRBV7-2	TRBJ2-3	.	CTSSLIQVTDTQYF	TGTACCAGCAGCCTAATCCAGGTTACAGATACGCAGTATTTT
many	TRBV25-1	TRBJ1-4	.	CASRFEGRREKLFF	TGTGCCAGCCGGTTCGAGGGTAGGCGTGAAAAACTGTTTTTT
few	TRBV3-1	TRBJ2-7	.	CASSPKVSPYEQYF	TGTGCCAGCAGCCCAAAGGTCTCCCCCTACGAGCAGTACTTC
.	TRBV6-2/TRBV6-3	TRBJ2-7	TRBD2	CASSYAPFSGRFDEQYF	TGTGCCAGCAGTTACGCCCCCTTCAGCGGGAGGTTCGACGAGCAGTACTTC
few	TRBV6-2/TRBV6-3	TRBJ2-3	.	CASSYGPRGDTQYF	TGTGCCAGCAGTTACGGACCACGGGGGGATACGCAGTATTTT
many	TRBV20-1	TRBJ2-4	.	CSALSKNIQYF	TGCAGTGCTCTTTCCAAAAACATTCAGTACTTC
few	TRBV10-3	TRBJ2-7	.	CAISDGVRSSYEQYF	TGTGCCATCAGTGATGGCGTAAGGAGCTCCTACGAGCAGTACTTC
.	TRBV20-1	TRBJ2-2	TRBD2	CSAGLAGTGELFF	TGCAGTGCTGGACTAGCGGGGACGGGGGAGCTGTTTTTT
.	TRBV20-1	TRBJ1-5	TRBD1	CSAQTGLNQPQHF	TGCAGTGCGCAGACAGGGCTTAATCAGCCCCAGCATTTT
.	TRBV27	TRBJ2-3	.	CASSASGGEWGDTQYF	TGTGCCAGCAGTGCCTCGGGCGGGGAATGGGGAGATACGCAGTATTTT
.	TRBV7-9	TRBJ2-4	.	CASSYGEAIQYF	TGTGCCAGCAGCTACGGGGAAGCCATTCAGTACTTC
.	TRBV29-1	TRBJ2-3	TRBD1	CSVALTGIRHTQYF	TGCAGCGTTGCTTTGACAGGGATCCGTCATACGCAGTATTTT
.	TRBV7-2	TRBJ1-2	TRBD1	CASSRDRQGGNYGYTF	TGTGCCAGCAGCCGCGATCGACAGGGTGGGAACTATGGCTACACCTTC
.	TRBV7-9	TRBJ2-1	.	CASSPYPSSYNEQFF	TGTGCCAGCAGCCCGTACCCGAGCTCCTACAATGAGCAGTTCTTC
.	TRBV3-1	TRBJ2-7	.	CASSQIGVDAVTYEQYF	TGTGCCAGCAGCCAAATCGGGGTTGATGCCGTGACCTACGAGCAGTACTTC
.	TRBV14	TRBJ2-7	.	CASSRPLGEQYF	TGTGCCAGCAGCCGCCCCCTGGGCGAGCAGTACTTC